This T cell receptor beta chain derives from a study of blood T cell repertoires in COVID-19 (dated by TCRdb to about 2020). As for the study more broadly: The collaborator samples originated in the United States, Italy and Spain and spanned the acute and convalescent phases of COVID-19. The prospective study material was composed of cDNA or gDNA derived from T cells, B-cell-depleted T cells, or PBMCs. Deeply sampled blood TCRbeta repertoires from subjects exposed to, actively infected with, or recovered from COVID-19 were included in the dataset. A freely available public database, intended as a resource for researchers studying the immune response to SARS-CoV-2, is where the repertoires were released. The samples were drawn from two sources: the first 160 participants of the ongoing ImmuneRACE study, and 1,254 subjects contributed by 6 global collaborators. The sample metadata nearly always contained a de-identified subject ID, COVID-19 status, age in years and sex. Where available, HLA class I and class II types were obtained from metadata supplied by the sample provider rather than from assay-based typing. The paper's findings and limits, for the study overall: How much clinical and demographic metadata was included differed by source and by participant, and the metadata was provided uncurated.

This clone has only one observation. The antigen it recognizes is unknown. No much larger clonotype is one base removed from it; base qualities were not supplied. The collaborating institutions used their own protocols to collect whole blood in K2EDTA tubes. Collaborator samples were shipped for TCRbeta analysis as frozen whole blood, isolated PBMCs, or DNA extracted from either sample type. TCRbeta CDR3 regions were amplified from genomic DNA using the immunoSEQ Assay, a bias-controlled multiplex PCR. The paper's processing steps were these. Within the assay, amplification of reference gene primers was used to estimate how many nucleated cells each sample contained. To quantify the absolute abundance of each unique TCRbeta CDR3 rearrangement, sequence reads were collapsed and filtered. For each sample, productive Simpson clonality was calculated as the square root of Simpson's diversity index over productive rearrangements. Here the immuneACCESS table is served through TCRdb, limited to in-frame sequences with V and J called. Missing clones are a known gap in these copies; in checked studies unresolved V genes cover under half, and the rest lacks a known reason. The V and J calls and clone size were taken over from that table, and D and trimming were inferred from the DNA. For this sample the table gives approximately 250,000 clones, of which approximately 86% were detected only once. Clones ranked in the top ten supply 6% to 7% of the sample.

In the germline V gene (reference sequence), CDR1 corresponds to LGHDT and CDR2 to YNNKEL. After removal of 0 bases from V and 12 bases from J, the junction retains 8 bases not matched to a gene. Including cysteine and phenylalanine, the CDR3 has 14 amino acids. Only the CDR3 region is kept as DNA, spanning 42 bases read in frame from base 1. The clonotype originates from a woman in her sixties or seventies with active or convalescent COVID-19. The sample comprised peripheral blood. The sequence links TRBV3-1 (or the pseudogene TRBV3-2) to TRBJ2-1, and TRBD2 aligns with 7 junction nucleotides. The nucleotide sequence is TGTGCCAGCAGCCAAGATCTTGGCGGGAGCGGGCAGTTCTTC. It translates to CASSQDLGGSGQFF.